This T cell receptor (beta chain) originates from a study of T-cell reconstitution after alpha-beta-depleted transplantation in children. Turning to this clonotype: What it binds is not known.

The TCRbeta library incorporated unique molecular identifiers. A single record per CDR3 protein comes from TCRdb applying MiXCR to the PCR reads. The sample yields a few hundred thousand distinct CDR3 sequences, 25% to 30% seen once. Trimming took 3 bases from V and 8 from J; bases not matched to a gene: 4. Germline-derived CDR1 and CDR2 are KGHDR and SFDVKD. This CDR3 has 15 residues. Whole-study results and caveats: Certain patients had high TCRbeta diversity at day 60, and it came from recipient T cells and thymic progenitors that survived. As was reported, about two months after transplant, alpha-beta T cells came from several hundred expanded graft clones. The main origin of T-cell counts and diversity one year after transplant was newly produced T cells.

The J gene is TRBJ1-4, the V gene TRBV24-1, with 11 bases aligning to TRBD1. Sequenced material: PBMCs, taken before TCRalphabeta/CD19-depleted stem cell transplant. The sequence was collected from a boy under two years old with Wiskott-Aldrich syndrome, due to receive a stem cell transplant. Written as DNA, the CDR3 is TGTGCCACCAGTGATACCGGGACAGGGGGGGAAAAACTGTTTTTT. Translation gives CATSDTGTGGEKLFF.